The rows below give T cell receptor beta chains drawn from one sample of a study of T cell responses to AZD1222 COVID-19 vaccine. Repertoires were generated with immunoSEQ multiplex PCR, while TCRdb's copy carries only in-frame clones and drops some. The sample consists of roughly 100,000 clones, less than 95% of them appearing once. The sample was peripheral blood, taken on day 0 of AZD1222 vaccination. These receptor sequences come from an adult in good health. Both conserved end residues are part of each CDR3. Fields, in order: CDR3 protein, CDR3 DNA, J gene, V gene, clone size, D gene. D genes are given only for firm matches. A clone size is listed for some rows: how often the clone was seen (once, few, many), or a class if it is expanded.

cdr3_aa: CAWSLQGWNKGYGYTF; cdr3_nt: TGTGCCTGGAGTCTACAGGGTTGGAATAAGGGGTATGGCTACACCTTC; j_call: TRBJ1-2; v_call: TRBV30; clone_size: -; d_call: -
cdr3_aa: CASNPVNTEAFF; cdr3_nt: TGTGCCAGCAACCCGGTGAACACTGAAGCTTTCTTT; j_call: TRBJ1-1; v_call: TRBV2; clone_size: -; d_call: -
cdr3_aa: CASTAGGANTEAFF; cdr3_nt: TGTGCCAGTACCGCCGGGGGGGCGAACACTGAAGCTTTCTTT; j_call: TRBJ1-1; v_call: TRBV19; clone_size: -; d_call: -
cdr3_aa: CASSAPGGDTGELFF; cdr3_nt: TGCGCCAGCAGTGCTCCGGGGGGAGACACCGGGGAGCTGTTTTTT; j_call: TRBJ2-2; v_call: TRBV10-2; clone_size: -; d_call: TRBD2
cdr3_aa: CASSSGILAFF; cdr3_nt: TGTGCCAGCAGCTCAGGGATACTAGCTTTCTTT; j_call: TRBJ1-1; v_call: TRBV12-3/TRBV12-4; clone_size: -; d_call: -
cdr3_aa: CAWSNNRGPYEQYF; cdr3_nt: TGTGCCTGGAGTAACAACAGGGGGCCCTACGAGCAGTACTTC; j_call: TRBJ2-7; v_call: TRBV30; clone_size: -; d_call: TRBD1
cdr3_aa: CASSATPIYEQYF; cdr3_nt: TGTGCCAGCAGTGCTACCCCCATTTACGAGCAGTACTTC; j_call: TRBJ2-7; v_call: TRBV27; clone_size: -; d_call: -
cdr3_aa: CASSFTSGGSNTGELFF; cdr3_nt: TGCGCCAGCAGCTTTACTAGCGGGGGGTCCAACACCGGGGAGCTGTTTTTT; j_call: TRBJ2-2; v_call: TRBV5-1; clone_size: -; d_call: TRBD2
cdr3_aa: CASSQSSYEQYF; cdr3_nt: TGTGCCAGCAGCCAGAGCTCCTACGAGCAGTACTTC; j_call: TRBJ2-7; v_call: TRBV5-6; clone_size: -; d_call: -
cdr3_aa: CASSIVPATNEKLFF; cdr3_nt: TGTGCCAGTAGTATTGTACCTGCAACTAATGAAAAACTGTTTTTT; j_call: TRBJ1-4; v_call: TRBV19; clone_size: -; d_call: -
cdr3_aa: CATKRDSPSTDTQYF; cdr3_nt: TGTGCCACCAAAAGGGACAGTCCTAGCACAGATACGCAGTATTTT; j_call: TRBJ2-3; v_call: TRBV5-4; clone_size: -; d_call: TRBD1
cdr3_aa: CASGEGARQETQYF; cdr3_nt: TGTGCCAGCGGGGAGGGAGCCCGACAAGAGACCCAGTACTTC; j_call: TRBJ2-5; v_call: TRBV2; clone_size: -; d_call: TRBD2
cdr3_aa: CASSQDPGTGGTYGYTF; cdr3_nt: TGTGCCAGCAGCCAAGATCCCGGGACAGGGGGAACCTATGGCTACACCTTC; j_call: TRBJ1-2; v_call: TRBV3-1/TRBV3-2; clone_size: -; d_call: TRBD1
cdr3_aa: CASSPRGGYTF; cdr3_nt: TGTGCCAGCAGCCCCAGGGGAGGCTACACCTTC; j_call: TRBJ1-2; v_call: TRBV11-3; clone_size: -; d_call: -
cdr3_aa: CASSAPGVQPQHF; cdr3_nt: TGTGCCAGCAGCGCACCAGGGGTTCAGCCCCAGCATTTT; j_call: TRBJ1-5; v_call: TRBV2; clone_size: -; d_call: -
cdr3_aa: CASSQGQENTEAFF; cdr3_nt: TGCGCCAGCAGCCAGGGGCAGGAGAACACTGAAGCTTTCTTT; j_call: TRBJ1-1; v_call: TRBV4-3; clone_size: -; d_call: -
cdr3_aa: CASSQVRVSSNEQFF; cdr3_nt: TGCGCCAGCAGCCAAGTCAGGGTCTCCAGCAATGAGCAGTTCTTC; j_call: TRBJ2-1; v_call: TRBV4-1; clone_size: once; d_call: -
cdr3_aa: CASSDPGQWGPPLHF; cdr3_nt: TGTGCCAGCAGTGATCCGGGACAATGGGGTCCACCCCTCCACTTT; j_call: TRBJ1-6; v_call: TRBV6-4; clone_size: -; d_call: -
cdr3_aa: CASRGVGSVEKLFF; cdr3_nt: TGTGCCAGCAGGGGGGTGGGGTCCGTTGAAAAACTGTTTTTT; j_call: TRBJ1-4; v_call: TRBV28; clone_size: -; d_call: -
cdr3_aa: CASSEKGGMRTDTQYF; cdr3_nt: TGTGCCAGCAGCGAAAAGGGAGGAATGCGGACAGATACGCAGTATTTT; j_call: TRBJ2-3; v_call: TRBV9; clone_size: once; d_call: -
cdr3_aa: CASSSAGQEGNIQYF; cdr3_nt: TGCGCCAGCAGCTCGGCGGGACAGGAGGGGAACATTCAGTACTTC; j_call: TRBJ2-4; v_call: TRBV5-1; clone_size: -; d_call: TRBD1
cdr3_aa: CASSTRLDTQYF; cdr3_nt: TGTGCCAGCAGCACGCGGTTAGATACGCAGTATTTT; j_call: TRBJ2-3; v_call: TRBV11-2; clone_size: -; d_call: -
cdr3_aa: CASSLRTSGQETQYF; cdr3_nt: TGTGCCAGCAGCCTCAGGACTAGCGGCCAAGAGACCCAGTACTTC; j_call: TRBJ2-5; v_call: TRBV5-4; clone_size: -; d_call: TRBD2
cdr3_aa: CASSYSTIGAYEQYF; cdr3_nt: TGTGCCAGCAGTTACTCAACCATCGGTGCCTACGAGCAGTACTTC; j_call: TRBJ2-7; v_call: TRBV28; clone_size: -; d_call: -
cdr3_aa: CASSETWAPSRELFF; cdr3_nt: TGTGCCAGCAGTGAAACTTGGGCACCCTCTAGGGAGCTGTTTTTT; j_call: TRBJ2-2; v_call: TRBV6-4; clone_size: once; d_call: -
cdr3_aa: CASSVAQWSDTQYF; cdr3_nt: TGTGCCAGCAGCGTGGCGCAATGGTCAGATACGCAGTATTTT; j_call: TRBJ2-3; v_call: TRBV9; clone_size: -; d_call: -
cdr3_aa: CASSPDRQETQYF; cdr3_nt: TGTGCCAGCTCACCGGACAGACAAGAGACCCAGTACTTC; j_call: TRBJ2-5; v_call: TRBV18; clone_size: -; d_call: -
cdr3_aa: CASSFRTGGANVLTF; cdr3_nt: TGTGCCAGCAGCTTCAGGACAGGGGGGGCCAACGTCCTGACTTTC; j_call: TRBJ2-6; v_call: TRBV5-6; clone_size: -; d_call: TRBD1
cdr3_aa: CASTPTTGTGYGYTF; cdr3_nt: TGTGCCAGTACCCCGACTACCGGGACAGGTTATGGCTACACCTTC; j_call: TRBJ1-2; v_call: TRBV19; clone_size: -; d_call: TRBD1
cdr3_aa: CASTSSGGARETQYF; cdr3_nt: TGCGCCAGCACGTCAAGCGGGGGGGCCCGAGAGACCCAGTACTTC; j_call: TRBJ2-5; v_call: TRBV5-1; clone_size: -; d_call: TRBD2
cdr3_aa: CASSEGEKNIQYF; cdr3_nt: TGTGCCAGCAGTGAGGGGGAAAAAAACATTCAGTACTTC; j_call: TRBJ2-4; v_call: TRBV2; clone_size: -; d_call: -
cdr3_aa: CASSIGTQQGSSAFF; cdr3_nt: TGTGCCAGCAGCATAGGGACCCAACAGGGCAGTTCAGCTTTCTTT; j_call: TRBJ1-1; v_call: TRBV3-1/TRBV3-2; clone_size: -; d_call: -
cdr3_aa: CASTSNLPLSGANVLTF; cdr3_nt: TGTGCCAGCACCTCGAACCTTCCCCTCTCTGGGGCCAACGTCCTGACTTTC; j_call: TRBJ2-6; v_call: TRBV7-9; clone_size: -; d_call: -
cdr3_aa: CASSQGDTNNYGYTF; cdr3_nt: TGTGCCAGCAGCCAAGGGGACACAAATAACTATGGCTACACCTTC; j_call: TRBJ1-2; v_call: TRBV3-1/TRBV3-2; clone_size: few; d_call: -
cdr3_aa: CAFLPGGNSPLHF; cdr3_nt: TGTGCCTTCCTCCCAGGGGGGAATTCACCCCTCCACTTT; j_call: TRBJ1-6; v_call: TRBV7-9; clone_size: -; d_call: TRBD1
cdr3_aa: CASSMRSLGGYTF; cdr3_nt: TGTGCCAGTAGTATGCGTAGCCTCGGGGGCTACACCTTC; j_call: TRBJ1-2; v_call: TRBV19; clone_size: -; d_call: -
cdr3_aa: CASSLEQGSDEQYF; cdr3_nt: TGTGCCAGCAGCTTGGAACAGGGGAGCGACGAGCAGTACTTC; j_call: TRBJ2-7; v_call: TRBV5-4; clone_size: few; d_call: TRBD1
cdr3_aa: CASSPGEGPQPQHF; cdr3_nt: TGTGCCAGCTCACCGGGCGAGGGCCCTCAGCCCCAGCATTTT; j_call: TRBJ1-5; v_call: TRBV18; clone_size: -; d_call: -
cdr3_aa: CASGPQGYEQYF; cdr3_nt: TGTGCTAGTGGGCCCCAGGGCTACGAGCAGTACTTC; j_call: TRBJ2-7; v_call: TRBV12-5; clone_size: -; d_call: -
cdr3_aa: CASSYSPGTAKTYF; cdr3_nt: TGTGCCAGCAGTTACTCTCCCGGGACAGCTAAGACCTACTTC; j_call: TRBJ2-7; v_call: TRBV6-5; clone_size: -; d_call: TRBD1
cdr3_aa: CASSLVPGETQYF; cdr3_nt: TGTGCCAGCAGCTTAGTACCCGGGGAGACCCAGTACTTC; j_call: TRBJ2-5; v_call: TRBV7-2; clone_size: -; d_call: -
cdr3_aa: CASLRRDMGTDTQYF; cdr3_nt: TGTGCCAGCCTCCGCCGGGACATGGGCACAGATACGCAGTATTTT; j_call: TRBJ2-3; v_call: TRBV28; clone_size: -; d_call: -
cdr3_aa: CASSIGQAYEQYF; cdr3_nt: TGTGCCAGCAGCATAGGACAGGCCTACGAGCAGTACTTC; j_call: TRBJ2-7; v_call: TRBV12-3/TRBV12-4; clone_size: -; d_call: TRBD1
cdr3_aa: CASSQDGQTNYGYTF; cdr3_nt: TGTGCCAGCAGCCAAGACGGACAGACTAACTATGGCTACACCTTC; j_call: TRBJ1-2; v_call: TRBV14; clone_size: once; d_call: -
cdr3_aa: CSASRASGGAVGTQYF; cdr3_nt: TGCAGTGCTAGTCGGGCTAGCGGGGGGGCGGTTGGGACCCAGTACTTC; j_call: TRBJ2-5; v_call: TRBV20-1; clone_size: -; d_call: TRBD2
cdr3_aa: CASSQVNSYEQYF; cdr3_nt: TGTGCCAGCAGCCAAGTAAATTCCTACGAGCAGTACTTC; j_call: TRBJ2-7; v_call: TRBV14; clone_size: -; d_call: -
cdr3_aa: CASSLDFVGGRNEQFF; cdr3_nt: TGTGCCAGCAGCTTAGATTTTGTGGGGGGCAGGAATGAGCAGTTCTTC; j_call: TRBJ2-1; v_call: TRBV11-2; clone_size: -; d_call: -
cdr3_aa: CAGWDATYEQYF; cdr3_nt: TGTGCCGGATGGGACGCCACCTACGAGCAGTACTTC; j_call: TRBJ2-7; v_call: TRBV6-5; clone_size: -; d_call: -
cdr3_aa: CASSLDVRGVYNEQFF; cdr3_nt: TGTGCCAGCAGCTTAGACGTGCGGGGGGTCTACAATGAGCAGTTCTTC; j_call: TRBJ2-1; v_call: TRBV11-2; clone_size: -; d_call: TRBD2
cdr3_aa: CASRGGQNYNSPLHF; cdr3_nt: TGTGCCAGCAGGGGGGGACAGAACTATAATTCACCCCTCCACTTT; j_call: TRBJ1-6; v_call: TRBV28; clone_size: -; d_call: TRBD1